Following are 14 T cell receptor beta chains from one sample sequenced in a study of OX40 agonist ivuxolimab in advanced cancers. The method was immunoSEQ multiplex PCR; TCRdb's version includes in-frame clones alone and lacks a portion of them. The data hold 35,000 to 45,000 clones, with under 90% observed a single time. Source: CD4+ or CD8+ T cells sorted from blood, taken in a trial of the OX40 agonist ivuxolimab. All receptors derive from an adult with an advanced solid tumor such as melanoma, head and neck, liver or kidney cancer.

CDR3 bases: TGTGCCAGCAGACCCTTTTTACTTACAGGTAGCTCTGGAAACACCATATATTTT. Translating gives CASRPFLLTGSSGNTIYF. The chain recombines TRBV2 with TRBJ1-3, with D maybe TRBD1 (5 bases). This CDR3 has 18 amino acids. The germline V and J ends were trimmed by 6 bases and 0 bases, with 21 bases remaining between them. Germline V gives CDR1 SNHLY, CDR2 FYNNEI.

In its sample, this clone was seen a few times. The gene calls are TRBV19 and TRBJ1-1; the D is unclear. Germline CDR1 reads LNHDA; CDR2 reads SQIVND (reference sequence). The CDR3 covers 14 residues. Trimming cost V 3 bases and J 4 bases, with 12 bases left between them. The CDR3 region is CASSIGSRGTEAFF. The CDR3 DNA is TGTGCCAGTAGTATCGGGTCCCGAGGCACTGAAGCTTTCTTT.

The rearrangement joins TRBV7-9 to TRBJ2-7, with D perhaps assigned TRBD1 or TRBD2 (5 bases each). Germline V CDR1 and CDR2: SEHNR, FQNEAQ (reference sequence). This CDR3 contains 15 residues. V lost 5 bases and J 5 bases, leaving 19 bases between the germline ends. The CDR3 DNA follows: TGTGCCAGCAGCCGGATAGAGGGACCAACGGACGAGCAGTACTTC. It translates to CASSRIEGPTDEQYF.

This sequence joins TRBV2 and TRBJ2-4, with no clear D. CDR3 length equals 13 residues. Germline V gene lookup returns CDR1 SNHLY and CDR2 FYNNEI. Trimming left V 6 bases short and J 3 bases short, with 9 bases between. CDR3 amino acids: CASRDGNKNIQYF. For the CDR3, the DNA is TGTGCCAGCAGGGACGGTAACAAAAACATTCAGTACTTC.

This clone was observed a single time. The chain recombines TRBV10-1 with TRBJ2-3; 7 bases agree with TRBD1. The CDR3 contains 18 residues. Trimming removed 6 bases from V and 0 bases from J; junction bases left unmatched: 15. Germline lookup yields CDR1 WNHNN and CDR2 SYGVQD (reference sequence). CDR3 residues: CASRTFDRVSPSTDTQYF. CDR3 nucleotide sequence: TGCGCCAGCAGGACTTTTGACAGGGTCTCTCCTAGCACAGATACGCAGTATTTT.

The J gene is TRBJ2-7, the V gene TRBV25-1, with D unclear. The CDR3 is 12 residues long. V was shortened by 7 bases and J by 3 bases, with 10 bases between the two germline ends. Germline CDR1 MGHDK, CDR2 SYGVNS. The CDR3 nucleotides are TGTGCCAGCACCTACAGAGGCTACGAGCAGTACTTC. Encoded protein: CASTYRGYEQYF.

This chain links TRBV7-9 with TRBJ2-5; D not resolved. The J call is in doubt because the DNA end fits TRBJ2-7 better. The CDR3 spans 13 residues. Per germline, CDR1 SEHNR and CDR2 FQNEAQ (reference sequence). The CDR3 bases are TGTGCCAGCAGCCCATCTTCGCCCGGCGAGCAGTACTTC. Protein sequence: CASSPSSPGEQYF.

V usage is TRBV6-4 and J usage is TRBJ2-2, with a possible D match to TRBD1 (6 bases). CDR3 length equals 13 residues. Per germline, CDR1 MRHNA and CDR2 SNTAGT. Trimming removed 7 bases at V and 6 bases at J, with 12 bases between. The CDR3 spells CASKDSGAGELFF. CDR3 bases: TGTGCCAGCAAAGACTCAGGGGCCGGGGAGCTGTTTTTT.

The table lists this clone with a few counts. V gene TRBV7-6 combines with J gene TRBJ1-1; D not resolved. The germline V gene encodes CDR1 SGHVS and CDR2 FNYEAQ. This CDR3 comprises 14 residues. Trimming took off 3 bases at V and 2 bases at J, with 10 bases between the two ends. CDR3 coding DNA: TGTGCCAGCAGCTTGGGCCCGATAAACACTGAAGCTTTCTTT. It codes for CASSLGPINTEAFF.

The rearrangement joins TRBV11-1 to TRBJ2-7; D is ambiguous. V shed 1 base and J shed 3 bases, with 7 bases lying between them. Germline loops: CDR1 SGHAT, CDR2 FQDESV (reference sequence). The CDR3 has 13 amino acids. The CDR3 reads CASSLEVSYEQYF. CDR3 DNA: TGTGCCAGCAGCTTAGAAGTGAGCTACGAGCAGTACTTC. The full variable domain, completed using reference TRBV11-1 and TRBJ2-7, is EAEVAQSPRYKITEKSQAVAFWCDPISGHATLYWYRQILGQGPELLVQFQDESVVDDSQLPKDRFSAERLKGVDSTLKIQPAELGDSAMYLCASSLEVSYEQYFGPGTRLTVT.

This chain joins TRBV19 and TRBJ2-1, with a possible D match to TRBD2 (5 bases). The CDR3 consists of 13 residues. Per the germline V gene, CDR1 is LNHDA and CDR2 is SQIVND (reference sequence). The V and J ends lost 5 bases and 10 bases respectively, with 15 bases between them. CDR3: CASSPGVDYEQFF. In DNA form, the CDR3 reads TGTGCCAGTAGTCCCGGGGTGGATTACGAGCAGTTCTTC.

The CDR3 sequence: CASSPGGRTDTQYF. CDR3 bases: TGTGCCAGCAGCCCAGGGGGTCGGACAGATACGCAGTATTTT. The V call is TRBV7-9, the J call TRBJ2-3, with TRBD1 identical over 7 bases. The V gene's germline CDR1 is SEHNR and CDR2 FQNEAQ (reference sequence). This CDR3 is built from 14 residues. V trimming: 5 bases; J trimming: 3 bases; junction bases outside the gene matches: 5.

This chain uses TRBV27 with TRBJ1-2; 7 bases map to TRBD1. The CDR3 spans 13 residues. Germline CDR1 MNHEY, CDR2 SMNVEV (reference sequence). J lost 4 bases, V lost 6 bases, and 5 bases had no gene match. CDR3 sequence: CASSPGTVYGYTF. The CDR3 nucleotides read TGTGCCAGCAGCCCCGGGACAGTCTATGGCTACACCTTC.

The chain carries TRBV5-4 and TRBJ2-7; 8 bases fit TRBD1. The CDR3 loop spans 13 amino acids. Germline loops: CDR1 SGHNT, CDR2 YYREEE (reference sequence). V lost 4 bases and J lost 6; bases outside the gene matches: 6. As DNA, the CDR3 is TGTGCCAGCAGCCCGGACAGGGCGGGCGAGCAGTACTTC. The encoded protein is CASSPDRAGEQYF.